This T cell receptor beta chain was recovered during a study of T cells expressing NK-cell markers. Study details: Researchers got TCR beta repertoires out of sorted CD3+CD56+NKG2C+, CD3+CD56+NKG2C- and CD3+CD56-NKG2C+ T cells. The authors sequenced eight donors, of whom seven were HCMV-seropositive and one was seronegative.

The CDR3 is 14 residues long. Germline V CDR1 and CDR2: SQVTM, ANQGSEA. In the case of this clonotype: Its cognate antigen is unknown.

After re-calling the 5' RACE reads, TCRdb lists one entry per CDR3 protein, DNA absent. This listing includes about 260,000 distinct CDR3 sequences. Findings and caveats of the study: Dominance of the CD3+CD56-NKG2C+ fraction by these clonotypes also held in four donors. Expanded clones of NKG2C+ T cells had an unclear HCMV specificity.

The chain has TRBV29-1 and TRBJ2-7. The sequenced sample was blood T cells: a sorted CD56 or NKG2C T cell subset, CD4+ or CD8+ T cells, or bulk PBMC T cells (not recorded which). This sequence originates from a man younger than 30 in good health. CDR3 protein: CSVEDRSSSYEQYF.